This TCR beta chain emerged from a study of shared T cell receptors in the human thymus. Clones were read by immunoSEQ multiplex PCR, and TCRdb kept only the in-frame ones, dropping some. The table lists hundreds of thousands of clones, around 85% of them singletons. Germline V CDR1 and CDR2: LNHDA, SQIVND (reference sequence). This CDR3 is 18 amino acids long. Separately, the same data were catalogued under a study of human thymus T cells. Per that paper: Resections were taken during corrective heart surgery, and the thymus tissue came from these. Related studies found that unrelated individuals share highly overlapping thymic repertoires.

The V and J genes are TRBV19 and TRBJ2-5, with D tentatively TRBD1 (5 bases). Judging by the DNA end, TRBJ2-7 fits better; the J call may be wrong. The receptor comes from a girl younger than two with a congenital heart defect. Sequenced material: thymocytes. The CDR3 spells CASSIKVGEQAVSYEQYF. The CDR3 nucleotides read TGTGCCAGTAGTATTAAAGTGGGCGAACAGGCCGTCTCCTACGAGCAGTACTTC.